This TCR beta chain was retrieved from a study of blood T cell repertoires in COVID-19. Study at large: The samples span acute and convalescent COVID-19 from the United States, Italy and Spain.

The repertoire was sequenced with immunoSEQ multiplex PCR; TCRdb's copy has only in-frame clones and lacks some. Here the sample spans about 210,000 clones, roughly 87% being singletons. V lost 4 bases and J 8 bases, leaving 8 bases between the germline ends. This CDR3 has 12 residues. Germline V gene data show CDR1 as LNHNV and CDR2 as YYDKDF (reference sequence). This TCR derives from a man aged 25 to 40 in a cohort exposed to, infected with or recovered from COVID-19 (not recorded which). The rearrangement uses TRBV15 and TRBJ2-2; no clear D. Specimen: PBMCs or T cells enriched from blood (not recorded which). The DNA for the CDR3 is TGTGCCACCAGCACTGTATCGGGGGAGCTGTTTTTT. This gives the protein CATSTVSGELFF.